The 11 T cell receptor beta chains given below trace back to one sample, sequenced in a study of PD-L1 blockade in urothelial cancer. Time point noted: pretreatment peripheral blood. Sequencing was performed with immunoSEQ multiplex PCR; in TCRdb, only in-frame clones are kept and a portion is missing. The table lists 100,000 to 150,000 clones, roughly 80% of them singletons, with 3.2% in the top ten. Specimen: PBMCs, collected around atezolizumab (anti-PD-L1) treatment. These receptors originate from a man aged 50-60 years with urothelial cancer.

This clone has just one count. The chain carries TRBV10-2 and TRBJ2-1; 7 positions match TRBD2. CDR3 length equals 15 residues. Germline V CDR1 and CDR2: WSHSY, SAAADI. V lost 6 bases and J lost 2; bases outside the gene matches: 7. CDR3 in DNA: TGCGCCAGCAGCCCCACAGCGGGGACCTACAATGAGCAGTTCTTC. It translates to CASSPTAGTYNEQFF.

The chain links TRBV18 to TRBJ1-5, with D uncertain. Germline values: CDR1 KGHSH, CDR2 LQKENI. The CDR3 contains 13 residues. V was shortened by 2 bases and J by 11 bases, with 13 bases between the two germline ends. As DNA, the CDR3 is TGTGCCAGCTCACCAGGGCTCTTATCAGCCCAGCATTTT. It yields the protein CASSPGLLSAQHF.

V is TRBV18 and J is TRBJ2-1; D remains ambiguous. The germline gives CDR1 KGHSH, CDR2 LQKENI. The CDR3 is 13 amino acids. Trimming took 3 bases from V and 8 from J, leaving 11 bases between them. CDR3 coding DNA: TGTGCCAGCTCACCCGGAGTGGCAGATGAGCAGTTCTTC. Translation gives CASSPGVADEQFF.

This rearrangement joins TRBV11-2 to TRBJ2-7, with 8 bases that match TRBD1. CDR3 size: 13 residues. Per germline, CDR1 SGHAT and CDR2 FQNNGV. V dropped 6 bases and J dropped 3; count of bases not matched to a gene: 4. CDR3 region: CASSKTGDYEQYF. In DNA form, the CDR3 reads TGTGCCAGCAGTAAGACAGGGGACTACGAGCAGTACTTC.

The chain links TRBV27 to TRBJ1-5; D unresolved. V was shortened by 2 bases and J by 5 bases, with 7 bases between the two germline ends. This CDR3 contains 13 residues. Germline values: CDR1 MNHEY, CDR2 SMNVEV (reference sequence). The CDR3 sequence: CASSLMRDQPQHF. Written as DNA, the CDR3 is TGTGCCAGCAGTTTAATGCGCGATCAGCCCCAGCATTTT.

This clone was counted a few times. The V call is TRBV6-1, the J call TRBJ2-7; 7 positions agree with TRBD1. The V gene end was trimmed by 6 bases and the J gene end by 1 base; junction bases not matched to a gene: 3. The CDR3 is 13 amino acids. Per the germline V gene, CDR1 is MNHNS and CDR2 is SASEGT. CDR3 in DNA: TGTGCCAGCAGAGACAGGGTATCCTACGAGCAGTACTTC. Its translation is CASRDRVSYEQYF.

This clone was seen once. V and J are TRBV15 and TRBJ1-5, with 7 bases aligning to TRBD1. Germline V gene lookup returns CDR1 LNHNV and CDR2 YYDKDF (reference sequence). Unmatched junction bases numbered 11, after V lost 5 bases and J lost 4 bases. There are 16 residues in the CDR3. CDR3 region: CATSGKTDRRNQPQHF. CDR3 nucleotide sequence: TGTGCCACCAGCGGAAAAACGGACAGGCGGAATCAGCCCCAGCATTTT.

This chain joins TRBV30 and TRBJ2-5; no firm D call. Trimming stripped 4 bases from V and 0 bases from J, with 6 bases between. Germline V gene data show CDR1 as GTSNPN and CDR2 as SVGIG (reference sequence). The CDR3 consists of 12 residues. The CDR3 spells CAWTEYQETQYF. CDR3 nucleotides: TGTGCCTGGACAGAATACCAAGAGACCCAGTACTTC.

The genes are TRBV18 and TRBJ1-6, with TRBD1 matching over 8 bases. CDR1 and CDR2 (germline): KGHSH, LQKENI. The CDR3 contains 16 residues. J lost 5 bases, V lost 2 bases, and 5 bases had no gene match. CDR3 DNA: TGTGCCAGCTCACCAAGGGGACAGGCCAATAATTCACCCCTCCACTTT. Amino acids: CASSPRGQANNSPLHF.

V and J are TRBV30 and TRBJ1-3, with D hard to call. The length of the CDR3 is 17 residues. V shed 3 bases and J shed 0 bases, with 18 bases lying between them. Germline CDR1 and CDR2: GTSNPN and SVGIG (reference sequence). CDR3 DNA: TGTGCCTGGAGGTTGATGGTTCACCGCAGCTCTGGAAACACCATATATTTT. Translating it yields CAWRLMVHRSSGNTIYF.

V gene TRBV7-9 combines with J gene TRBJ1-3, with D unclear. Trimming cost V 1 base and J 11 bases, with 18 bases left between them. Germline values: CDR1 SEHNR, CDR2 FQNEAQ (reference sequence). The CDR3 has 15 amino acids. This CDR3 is CASSLGTYGDYAIYF. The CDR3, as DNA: TGTGCCAGCAGCTTAGGGACCTACGGGGATTATGCCATATATTTT.